This T cell receptor (beta chain) was recovered during a study of technical replicates of blood from several donors. The CDR3 sequence is 15 residues long. V trimming: 6 bases; J trimming: 3 bases; junction bases outside the gene matches: 5. Germline CDR1 MNHNS, CDR2 SASEGT. Profiling relied on immunoSEQ multiplex PCR, and the TCRdb table lists in-frame clones only, not all of them. This table has tens of thousands of clones, less than 99% appearing once. V is TRBV6-1 and J is TRBJ1-4; TRBD1 matches at 9 bases. The receptor comes from a human donor in good health. Specimen: T cells isolated from PBMCs. The CDR3 DNA sequence: TGTGCCAGCAGGGACAGGGGAGAAGCTAATGAAAAACTGTTTTTT. Protein product: CASRDRGEANEKLFF.